Reported below is one T cell receptor beta chain. The germline V and J ends were trimmed by 10 bases and 2 bases, with 18 bases remaining between them. Looked up from germline, CDR1 is WNHNN and CDR2 is SYGVQD (reference sequence). This CDR3 is 14 amino acids long. Sequencing used immunoSEQ multiplex PCR; TCRdb keeps in-frame clones, though not all of them. Altogether hundreds of thousands of clones are present, about 89% being singletons, with the ten largest covering over 9%. The data originate from a study of blood T cell repertoires in COVID-19. At the level of the study: There were acute and convalescent COVID-19 samples, and they came from the United States, Italy and Spain. The analysed material was cDNA or gDNA that came from T cells, B-cell-depleted T cells, or PBMCs.

Study members were between roughly 18 and 89 years old and lived in 20 to 30 US regions. Material: PBMCs or T cells enriched from blood (not recorded which). This sequence was found in a woman aged 40 to 55 who had recovered from COVID-19. This chain joins TRBV10-1 and TRBJ2-7; a weak D match, TRBD2 (5 bases). CDR3 residues: CATLKGLAAYEQYF. The DNA for the CDR3 is TGCGCCACCTTAAAAGGACTTGCCGCCTACGAGCAGTACTTC.